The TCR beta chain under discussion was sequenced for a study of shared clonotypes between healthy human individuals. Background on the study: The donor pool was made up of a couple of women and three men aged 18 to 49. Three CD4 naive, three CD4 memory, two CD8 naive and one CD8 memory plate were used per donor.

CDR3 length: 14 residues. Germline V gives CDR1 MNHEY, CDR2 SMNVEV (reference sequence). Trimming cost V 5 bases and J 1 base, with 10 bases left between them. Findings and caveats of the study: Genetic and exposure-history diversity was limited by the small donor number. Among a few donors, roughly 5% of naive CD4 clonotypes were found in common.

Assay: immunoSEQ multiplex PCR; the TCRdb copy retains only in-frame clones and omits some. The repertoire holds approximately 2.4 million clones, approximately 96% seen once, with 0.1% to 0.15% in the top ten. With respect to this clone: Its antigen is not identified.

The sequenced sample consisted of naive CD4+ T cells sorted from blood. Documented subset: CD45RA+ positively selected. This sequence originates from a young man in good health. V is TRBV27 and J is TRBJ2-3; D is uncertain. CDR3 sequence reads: CASSRVLRTDTQYF. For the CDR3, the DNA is TGTGCCAGCAGTAGAGTACTACGCACAGATACGCAGTATTTT.